These 20 T cell receptor beta chains originate from one sample sequenced in a study of Ad26.COV2.S vaccination and SARS-CoV-2 variants. Specified treatment: around 19 received Ad26.COV2.S at low or high dose, single or two shots; about five received placebo; per-sample allocation not given. The investigators took samples on day 63 after the first vaccine or placebo injection. Measured with immunoSEQ multiplex PCR; TCRdb has only the in-frame clones, and not every one. The sample lists 300,000 to 350,000 clones, roughly 90% occurring once. Sequences were derived from peripheral blood, sampled in a trial of Ad26.COV2.S vaccine versus placebo. These receptors came from a person aged 18-60 years who received the Ad26.COV2.S COVID-19 vaccine or a placebo.

The chain has TRBV9 and TRBJ2-2; 9 nucleotides align to TRBD2. V gave up 0 bases and J gave up 0 bases; unmatched junction bases: 12. The CDR3 sequence is 20 residues long. Germline CDR1 reads SGDLS; CDR2 reads YYNGEE. In DNA, the CDR3 is TGTGCCAGCAGCGTAGATCTATACGGCGGGGGGGCCGCGAACACCGGGGAGCTGTTTTTT. This encodes CASSVDLYGGGAANTGELFF.

In regard to this clone: Within the sample, other DNA sequences also encode this same CDR3. V and J are TRBV9 and TRBJ2-5; TRBD2 agrees at 13 bases. The V gene's germline CDR1 is SGDLS and CDR2 YYNGEE. This CDR3 is built from 16 residues. Losses at the gene ends were 0 bases for V and 2 bases for J; bases not matched to a gene: 1. The CDR3 coding sequence is TGTGCCAGCAGCGTAGGGACTAGCGGGGGTCAAGAGACCCAGTACTTC. It translates to CASSVGTSGGQETQYF.

The V gene is TRBV5-4, the J gene TRBJ1-2; 11 bases match TRBD1. The ends lost 3 bases at V and 11 bases at J; junction bases unmatched: 12. The CDR3 has 15 amino acids. Germline CDR1 SGHNT, CDR2 YYREEE (reference sequence). CDR3 loop: CASSSPRGQGDLYTF. In nucleotides, the CDR3 is TGTGCCAGCAGCTCTCCTAGGGGACAGGGGGATCTTTACACCTTC. Full variable domain (outside the CDR3, taken from reference TRBV5-4 and TRBJ1-2): ETGVTQSPTHLIKTRGQQVTLRCSSQSGHNTVSWYQQALGQGPQFIFQYYREEENGRGNFPPRFSGLQFPNYSSELNVNALELDDSALYLCASSSPRGQGDLYTFGSGTRLTVV.

The chain uses TRBV27 and TRBJ2-1; D gene unclear. Germline V gene lookup returns CDR1 MNHEY and CDR2 SMNVEV (reference sequence). This CDR3 is built from 16 residues. V was pared by 4 bases and J by 0 bases, with 13 bases between. This CDR3 reads CASSSYQESSYNEQFF. Written as DNA, the CDR3 is TGTGCCAGCAGTTCGTATCAGGAGAGCTCCTACAATGAGCAGTTCTTC.

V is TRBV12-5 and J is TRBJ2-7; 7 nucleotides align to TRBD1. This CDR3 contains 17 residues. V lost 3 bases and J lost 5; bases outside the gene matches: 16. Germline CDR1 is LGHNT and CDR2 is FRNRAP. The CDR3 loop reads CASGFTFGTKGAHEQYV. CDR3 DNA sequence: TGTGCTAGTGGTTTTACGTTCGGGACAAAGGGGGCCCACGAGCAGTACGTC.

This chain connects TRBV19 to TRBJ2-1; D gene unclear. The V and J ends lost 3 bases and 6 bases respectively, with 3 bases between them. The CDR3 is made up of 11 amino acids. The germline V gene has CDR1 LNHDA and CDR2 SQIVND (reference sequence). DNA of the CDR3: TGTGCCAGTAGTATTCTCAATGAGCAGTTCTTC. This translates into CASSILNEQFF.

The V gene is TRBV12-3 or TRBV12-4, the J gene TRBJ2-1; D unclear. This CDR3 has 11 amino acids. The ends were cut back, 3 bases at V and 7 bases at J, with 4 bases in the middle. CDR3 sequence (DNA): TGTGCCAGCAGTTTCGGTAATGAGCAGTTCTTC. This gives the protein CASSFGNEQFF.

The rearrangement uses TRBV5-5 and TRBJ2-7; 7 bases are a match to TRBD1. The length of the CDR3 is 14 residues. The germline CDR1 and CDR2 sequences are SGHKS and YYEKEE (reference sequence). Unmatched junction bases numbered 11, after V lost 4 bases and J lost 7 bases. This chain's CDR3 is CASSPGTDIGEQYF. Written as DNA, the CDR3 is TGTGCCAGCAGCCCGGGGACAGACATCGGAGAGCAGTACTTC.

This CDR3 is CASSRVLEQFF. The CDR3 DNA follows: TGTGCCAGCAGCCGAGTCCTTGAGCAGTTCTTC. V and J are TRBV25-1 and TRBJ2-1, with D unclear. CDR1 is MGHDK, CDR2 SYGVNS, per germline. Trimming took off 6 bases at V and 9 bases at J, with 9 bases between the two ends. This CDR3 has 11 residues.

The rearrangement links TRBV7-8 to TRBJ1-1, with a tentative D call TRBD1 (6 bases). Germline values: CDR1 SGHVS, CDR2 FQNEAQ. The CDR3 extends over 16 amino acids. The germline V and J ends were trimmed by 11 bases and 7 bases, with 29 bases remaining between them. The CDR3 spells CARRFGPGGGGGEAFF. The CDR3 bases are TGTGCCCGCCGCTTCGGCCCGGGGGGAGGGGGGGGTGAAGCTTTCTTT. The complete variable domain, with remaining parts taken from reference TRBV7-8 and TRBJ1-1, reads GAGVSQSPRYKVAKRGQDVALRCDPISGHVSLFWYQQALGQGPEFLTYFQNEAQLDKSGLPSDRFFAERPEGSVSTLKIQRTQQEDSAVYLCARRFGPGGGGGEAFFGQGTRLTVV.

This chain joins TRBV6-2 or TRBV6-3 and TRBJ2-1; 8 nucleotides match TRBD2. V lost 5 bases to trimming and J lost 6 bases; unmatched junction nucleotides: 12. The CDR3 spans 16 residues. Germline-derived CDR1 and CDR2 are MNHEY and SVGEGT. CDR3 sequence (DNA): TGTGCCAGCAGTCATATAGCGGGAACGGTTATCAATGAGCAGTTCTTC. Encoded protein: CASSHIAGTVINEQFF.

This rearrangement joins TRBV7-9 to TRBJ1-5; the D is unclear. CDR1 is SEHNR and CDR2 is FQNEAQ in the germline V gene (reference sequence). Trimming removed 3 bases from V and 5 bases from J, with 11 bases in between. This CDR3 has 14 residues. The CDR3 DNA follows: TGTGCCAGCAGCTTGGGGATAGGATATCAGCCCCAGCATTTT. Residues: CASSLGIGYQPQHF.

This chain joins TRBV6-5 and TRBJ2-7, with D perhaps matching TRBD1 (6 bases). Germline loops: CDR1 MNHEY, CDR2 SVGAGI. The V end lost 5 bases, the J end lost 3 bases, and 14 bases lay between the germline ends. This CDR3 comprises 14 residues. This chain's CDR3 is CASSIRTVGYEQYF. CDR3 in DNA: TGTGCCAGCAGTATCCGGACAGTCGGCTACGAGCAGTACTTC.

The rearrangement links TRBV7-3 to TRBJ2-2; 10 bases map to TRBD2. Germline V gene lookup returns CDR1 SGHTA and CDR2 FQGTGA. The CDR3 is 15 residues long. V lost 3 bases and J lost 5; bases outside the gene matches: 3. CDR3 sequence reads: CASSFLAGVTGELFF. The CDR3 nucleotides are TGTGCCAGCAGCTTTCTAGCGGGGGTAACCGGGGAGCTGTTTTTT.

In its sample, this clone was seen a few times. This chain links TRBV2 with TRBJ1-2, with D unclear. This CDR3 spans 14 amino acids. Trimming cost V 7 bases and J 0 bases, with 12 bases left between them. CDR1 and CDR2 from the germline V gene are SNHLY and FYNNEI. CDR3 sequence reads: CASNERGTNYGYTF. DNA for the CDR3: TGTGCCAGCAATGAGAGAGGAACTAACTATGGCTACACCTTC.

The rearrangement links TRBV5-4 to TRBJ1-6; the D gene is possibly TRBD1 (5 bases). The CDR3 has 17 residues. V lost 3 bases and J lost 5, with 18 bases in between. In germline, CDR1 is SGHNT, CDR2 YYREEE (reference sequence). In nucleotides, the CDR3 is TGTGCCAGCAGCTCTCTCCTCTGGGGCAGGAATAATTCACCCCTCCACTTT. It encodes CASSSLLWGRNNSPLHF.

The rearrangement uses TRBV4-1 and TRBJ1-2; TRBD1 matches 9 bases. This CDR3 has 18 amino acids. V trimming: 0 bases; J trimming: 0 bases; junction bases outside the gene matches: 8. Germline V CDR1 and CDR2: MGHRA, YSYEKL. The CDR3 DNA sequence: TGCGCCAGCAGCCAAGATCCGGGACAGGGTCGGGCTAACTATGGCTACACCTTC. Translated: CASSQDPGQGRANYGYTF.

The chain carries TRBV7-9 and TRBJ2-7; perhaps TRBD1 as D (6 bases). Germline loops: CDR1 SEHNR, CDR2 FQNEAQ (reference sequence). Trimming removed 5 bases at V and 3 bases at J, with 14 bases between. The CDR3 covers 14 residues. In nucleotides, the CDR3 is TGTGCCAGCAGCCCCCCGGGACAAGTCTACGAGCAGTACTTC. Its translation is CASSPPGQVYEQYF. The full variable domain, with the rest looked up from reference TRBV7-9 and TRBJ2-7, is DTGVSQNPRHKITKRGQNVTFRCDPISEHNRLYWYRQTLGQGPEFLTYFQNEAQLEKSRLLSDRFSAERPKGSFSTLEIQRTEQGDSAMYLCASSPPGQVYEQYFGPGTRLTVT.

The gene calls are TRBV27 and TRBJ1-1, with 8 bases lining up with TRBD1. V shed 3 bases and J 2 bases; nucleotides not matched to a gene: 5. Germline-derived CDR1 and CDR2 are MNHEY and SMNVEV (reference sequence). The CDR3 spans 15 residues. The CDR3 nucleotides are TGTGCCAGCAGTTTGGCAGGGGGCTTTAACACTGAAGCTTTCTTT. Its protein is CASSLAGGFNTEAFF.

V gene TRBV6-2 or TRBV6-3 combines with J gene TRBJ1-1, with 7 bases identical to TRBD1. This CDR3 has 15 residues. Germline CDR1 MNHEY, CDR2 SVGEGT. Trimming at V came to 5 bases and at J to 8 bases, leaving 14 bases not matched to a gene. The CDR3 bases are TGTGCCAGCAGTCCAACCGCCCGGGACAGTAAAGAAGCTTTCTTT. This translates into CASSPTARDSKEAFF.